This T cell receptor beta chain was retrieved from a study of blood T cell repertoires in COVID-19. Study summary: Sample material is recorded as cDNA or gDNA derived from T cells, B-cell-depleted T cells, or PBMCs.

Sequenced by immunoSEQ multiplex PCR; TCRdb stores in-frame clones only, minus some. The repertoire has roughly 150,000 clones, 82% of them found once; the top ten carry roughly a tenth. CDR1 is SEHNR and CDR2 is FQNEAQ in the germline V gene (reference sequence). V lost 5 bases and J 3 bases, leaving 14 bases between the germline ends. This CDR3 contains 14 residues. This sequence originates from a woman of 80 years or more with active or convalescent COVID-19. The rearrangement uses TRBV7-9 and TRBJ2-7, with D maybe TRBD2 (5 bases). The source material was peripheral blood. CDR3: CASSPRPGDYEQYF. CDR3 coding DNA: TGTGCCAGCAGCCCCCGACCCGGGGACTACGAGCAGTACTTC.